This record looks at one TCR beta chain sequence and its context. The data were obtained in a study of PD-L1 blockade in urothelial cancer. Trimming took off 8 bases at V and 0 bases at J, with 17 bases between the two ends. CDR1 and CDR2 (germline): LNHDA, SQIVND (reference sequence). The CDR3 loop spans 17 amino acids. Profiled with immunoSEQ multiplex PCR; TCRdb holds only in-frame clones, not every one. The sample holds about 45,000 clones; approximately 90% are singletons and the top ten take 13% to 15%. Between 1 and 8 samples per patient were obtained, pretreatment and on-treatment. The gene calls are TRBV19 and TRBJ1-6; no clear D. This TCR was recovered from a woman aged 60-75 years with urothelial cancer. The sample here was PBMCs, taken around atezolizumab (anti-PD-L1) treatment. The CDR3 DNA follows: TGTGCCAGTCCCCTGACTTCGATCAGCTCCTATAATTCACCCCTCCACTTT. Translating it yields CASPLTSISSYNSPLHF.